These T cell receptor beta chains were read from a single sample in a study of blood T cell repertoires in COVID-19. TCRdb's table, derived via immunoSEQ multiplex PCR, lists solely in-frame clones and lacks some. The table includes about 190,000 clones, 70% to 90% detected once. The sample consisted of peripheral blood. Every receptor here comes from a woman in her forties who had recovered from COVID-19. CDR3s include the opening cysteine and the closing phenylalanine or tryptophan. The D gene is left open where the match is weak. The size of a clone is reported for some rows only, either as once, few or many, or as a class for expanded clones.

CDR3: CAWGDRPPWPQHF; DNA: TGTGCCTGGGGGGACAGGCCCCCATGGCCCCAGCATTTT; J: TRBJ1-5; size: once; D: TRBD1; V: TRBV30
CDR3: CASSHGSGRSGTQYF; DNA: TGTGCCAGCAGCCATGGTAGCGGGAGATCAGGGACCCAGTACTTC; J: TRBJ2-5; size: .; D: TRBD2; V: TRBV3-1/TRBV3-2
CDR3: CASRDYYLSYEQYF; DNA: TGTGCCAGCAGGGACTATTACTTGTCCTACGAGCAGTACTTC; J: TRBJ2-7; size: .; D: .; V: TRBV6-5
CDR3: CASSREQARSGNTIYF; DNA: TGTGCCAGCTCCCGCGAACAGGCGAGATCTGGAAACACCATATATTTT; J: TRBJ1-3; size: .; D: .; V: TRBV18
CDR3: CASRQPGQPYEQYF; DNA: TGTGCCAGCAGGCAGCCGGGACAACCCTACGAGCAGTACTTC; J: TRBJ2-7; size: .; D: .; V: TRBV6-1
CDR3: CASSPQGANTEAFF; DNA: TGTGCCAGCTCACCACAGGGGGCTAACACTGAAGCTTTCTTT; J: TRBJ1-1; size: .; D: TRBD1; V: TRBV18
CDR3: CASSSGTGSWQPQHF; DNA: TGTGCCAGCAGTTCGGGGACAGGGAGTTGGCAGCCCCAGCATTTT; J: TRBJ1-5; size: .; D: TRBD1; V: TRBV27
CDR3: CAIRAGDTNTGELFF; DNA: TGTGCCATCAGAGCAGGGGACACGAACACCGGGGAGCTGTTTTTT; J: TRBJ2-2; size: .; D: .; V: TRBV10-3
CDR3: CASSLQGDNYGYTF; DNA: TGTGCCAGCAGCTTACAAGGAGATAACTATGGCTACACCTTC; J: TRBJ1-2; size: few; D: .; V: TRBV5-4
CDR3: CSVAGNLNTEAFF; DNA: TGCAGCGTTGCGGGGAATCTGAACACTGAAGCTTTCTTT; J: TRBJ1-1; size: .; D: .; V: TRBV29-1
CDR3: CATSRGGQGAANYGYTF; DNA: TGTGCCACCAGCAGAGGGGGACAGGGGGCGGCTAACTATGGCTACACCTTC; J: TRBJ1-2; size: .; D: TRBD1; V: TRBV15
CDR3: CASNDRPANYGYTF; DNA: TGTGCCAGTAATGACAGGCCGGCTAACTATGGCTACACCTTC; J: TRBJ1-2; size: .; D: .; V: TRBV19
CDR3: CASSLVGYGYTF; DNA: TGTGCCAGCAGTCTTGTCGGGTATGGCTACACCTTC; J: TRBJ1-2; size: .; D: .; V: TRBV28
CDR3: CAIRTGGALPGELFF; DNA: TGTGCCATCAGGACAGGGGGCGCTTTGCCCGGGGAGCTGTTTTTT; J: TRBJ2-2; size: .; D: TRBD1; V: TRBV10-3
CDR3: CASSTSGGGSSGNTIYF; DNA: TGTGCCAGCAGCACCAGCGGTGGGGGGAGCTCTGGAAACACCATATATTTT; J: TRBJ1-3; size: .; D: .; V: TRBV7-9
CDR3: CAWTTRFRNEKLFF; DNA: TGTGCCTGGACAACGAGGTTTCGTAATGAAAAACTGTTTTTT; J: TRBJ1-4; size: .; D: .; V: TRBV30
CDR3: CSVGPGSDTQYF; DNA: TGCAGCGTTGGGCCGGGATCCGATACGCAGTATTTT; J: TRBJ2-3; size: .; D: .; V: TRBV29-1
CDR3: CAWSVRRNTGELFF; DNA: TGTGCCTGGAGTGTGCGGCGGAACACCGGGGAGCTGTTTTTT; J: TRBJ2-2; size: .; D: .; V: TRBV30
CDR3: CSVRTSGSSYEQYF; DNA: TGCAGCGTCAGGACTAGCGGGAGTTCCTACGAGCAGTACTTC; J: TRBJ2-7; size: .; D: TRBD2; V: TRBV29-1
CDR3: CASSLAGVNYGYTF; DNA: TGTGCCAGCAGCTTAGCCGGGGTTAACTATGGCTACACCTTC; J: TRBJ1-2; size: .; D: .; V: TRBV7-2
CDR3: CASSEWPPLAGLTDTQYF; DNA: TGTGCCAGCAGTGAATGGCCGCCACTAGCGGGACTCACAGATACGCAGTATTTT; J: TRBJ2-3; size: once; D: TRBD2; V: TRBV6-1
CDR3: CASSLWFQNEKLFF; DNA: TGTGCCAGCAGCTTATGGTTTCAGAACGAAAAACTGTTTTTT; J: TRBJ1-4; size: .; D: .; V: TRBV7-8
CDR3: CASSFNSGTRRYEQYF; DNA: TGTGCCAGCAGTTTTAATTCAGGGACTAGACGCTACGAGCAGTACTTC; J: TRBJ2-7; size: .; D: TRBD2; V: TRBV27
CDR3: CASSGDRDHGYTF; DNA: TGTGCCAGCAGTGGGGACAGGGATCATGGCTACACCTTC; J: TRBJ1-2; size: once; D: TRBD1; V: TRBV6-4
CDR3: CASSSWDRPDNSPLHF; DNA: TGTGCCAGCAGCTCGTGGGACAGGCCGGATAATTCACCCCTCCACTTT; J: TRBJ1-6; size: once; D: TRBD1; V: TRBV11-2
CDR3: CASSLAVYEQYF; DNA: TGTGCCAGCAGCCTGGCCGTCTACGAGCAGTACTTC; J: TRBJ2-7; size: few; D: .; V: TRBV12-3/TRBV12-4
CDR3: CASKEQEDYGYTF; DNA: TGTGCCAGCAAGGAGCAAGAAGACTATGGCTACACCTTC; J: TRBJ1-2; size: .; D: .; V: TRBV6-5
CDR3: CASRPIAGDSYNEQFF; DNA: TGCGCCAGCAGACCCATAGCGGGAGACTCCTACAATGAGCAGTTCTTC; J: TRBJ2-1; size: .; D: TRBD2; V: TRBV5-1
CDR3: CAWSVGQAANQPQHF; DNA: TGTGCCTGGAGTGTTGGACAGGCAGCTAATCAGCCCCAGCATTTT; J: TRBJ1-5; size: .; D: TRBD1; V: TRBV30
CDR3: CAIRTSGGNEQFF; DNA: TGTGCCATCAGAACTAGCGGGGGAAATGAGCAGTTCTTC; J: TRBJ2-1; size: .; D: TRBD2; V: TRBV10-3
CDR3: CASSLLASQETQYF; DNA: TGTGCCAGCAGTTTACTGGCTAGTCAAGAGACCCAGTACTTC; J: TRBJ2-5; size: .; D: .; V: TRBV27
CDR3: CASSRDNEGNIQYF; DNA: TGTGCCAGCAGCCGGGACAACGAGGGGAACATTCAGTACTTC; J: TRBJ2-4; size: .; D: .; V: TRBV7-9
CDR3: CASSPQDRRNTEAFF; DNA: TGTGCCAGCAGCCCACAAGACAGGAGAAACACTGAAGCTTTCTTT; J: TRBJ1-1; size: .; D: .; V: TRBV7-8
CDR3: CASSTPGHWDESSYNEQFF; DNA: TGTGCCAGCAGCACACCGGGACACTGGGATGAGAGCTCCTACAATGAGCAGTTCTTC; J: TRBJ2-1; size: .; D: .; V: TRBV9
CDR3: CASSLGGQGEKLFF; DNA: TGTGCCAGCTCCCTCGGGGGACAGGGGGAAAAACTGTTTTTT; J: TRBJ1-4; size: .; D: TRBD1; V: TRBV13
CDR3: CASSQGFRQGGEQFF; DNA: TGTGCCAGCAGCCAAGGTTTCAGACAGGGGGGTGAGCAGTTCTTC; J: TRBJ2-1; size: .; D: TRBD1; V: TRBV3-1/TRBV3-2
CDR3: CASSLEASGNEQFF; DNA: TGTGCCAGCAGCTTAGAAGCTAGCGGCAATGAGCAGTTCTTC; J: TRBJ2-1; size: .; D: TRBD2; V: TRBV7-8
CDR3: CASSLSWREWYGYTF; DNA: TGTGCCAGCAGTTTAAGTTGGAGGGAGTGGTATGGCTACACCTTC; J: TRBJ1-2; size: .; D: .; V: TRBV28
CDR3: CATSDFRGSPGKQYF; DNA: TGTGCCACCAGTGATTTCCGCGGGTCCCCGGGAAAGCAGTACTTC; J: TRBJ2-7; size: once; D: .; V: TRBV24-1
CDR3: CASSFRTGSYEQYF; DNA: TGTGCCAGCAGCTTCAGGACAGGGTCCTACGAGCAGTACTTC; J: TRBJ2-7; size: few; D: TRBD1; V: TRBV5-6
CDR3: CASSRGPGDGYTF; DNA: TGTGCCAGCAGTAGAGGGCCAGGGGACGGCTACACCTTC; J: TRBJ1-2; size: .; D: .; V: TRBV6-5
CDR3: CASRYRERETQYF; DNA: TGTGCCAGCAGATACAGGGAAAGGGAGACCCAGTACTTC; J: TRBJ2-5; size: .; D: .; V: TRBV3-1/TRBV3-2
CDR3: CASSGTGSYGYTF; DNA: TGTGCCAGCTCGGGAACAGGGTCTTATGGCTACACCTTC; J: TRBJ1-2; size: .; D: .; V: TRBV6-5